The 32 T cell receptor beta chains reported below all come from one sample, sequenced in a study of T cell clonality in common variable immunodeficiency. Data came from immunoSEQ multiplex PCR; TCRdb stores just in-frame clones and leaves some out. The specimen has roughly 48,000 clones, none found just once. Sequenced input: peripheral blood mononuclear cells. The source of these receptors is a person between 18 and 75 years old in good health.

There are many counts of this clone. The read ends 3 residues early relative to the CDR3; the germline J gene fills the gap. The chain combines TRBV19 with TRBJ1-2; D unclear. The CDR3 is 12 residues long. Germline-derived CDR1 and CDR2 are LNHDA and SQIVND (reference sequence). Trimming stripped 4 bases from V and 4 bases from J, with 7 bases between. CDR3 DNA, as far as it was read: TGTGCCAGTAGTACCGTAATCTATGGC. It yields the protein CASSTVIYG. The complete CDR3 sequence is CASSTVIYGYTF.

This clone appeared many times. The read ends 3 residues shy of where the CDR3 ends; the end is completed using the germline J gene. The chain employs TRBV6-1 and TRBJ2-3, with 8 positions matching TRBD2. CDR1 MNHNS and CDR2 SASEGT come from the germline V gene. This CDR3 region has 19 residues. The V gene end was trimmed by 0 bases and the J gene end by 8 bases; junction bases not matched to a gene: 19. Incomplete CDR3 DNA: TGTGCCAGCAGTGAAGCGAACCATCACTGGGCGGGAGGCCGGGGTACG. Translating gives CASSEANHHWAGGRGT. The entire CDR3 protein is CASSEANHHWAGGRGTQYF.

This clone was seen at least ten times. The read finishes 3 residues shy of the CDR3 end, and the germline J gene is used to complete it. The gene calls are TRBV29-1 and TRBJ1-2; 8 bases are shared with TRBD1. The CDR3 spans 15 residues. The germline CDR1 and CDR2 sequences are SQVTM and ANQGSEA. Trimming cost V 2 bases and J 3 bases; bases outside gene matches: 8. Here the CDR3 reads CSVEPTGGLYYGYTF. The CDR3 DNA, read in part, is TGCAGCGTTGAACCTACAGGGGGTCTATACTATGGC.

In its sample, this clone was seen many times. The read is 3 residues too short to cover the CDR3 end, so that end is filled in from the germline J gene. The V call is TRBV20-1, the J call TRBJ2-4; TRBD2 matches 16 bases. CDR3 size: 15 residues. The germline CDR1 and CDR2 sequences are DFQATT and SNEGSKA (reference sequence). The CDR3 region is CSAMGLAGGGETQYF. The CDR3 DNA, read in part, is TGCAGTGCGATGGGACTAGCGGGAGGGGGGGAGACT.

This clone came up a few times. The sequenced fragment ends 3 residues before the CDR3 boundary, so the rest is inferred from the germline J gene. The chain combines TRBV5-1 with TRBJ2-3; 11 positions match TRBD2. Per germline, CDR1 SGHRS and CDR2 YFSETQ. This CDR3 spans 15 amino acids. CDR3 sequence: CASSLNSGREETQYF. CDR3 DNA, as far as it was read: TGCGCCAGCAGCTTGAATAGCGGGAGGGAAGAGACG.

The sequenced part of the CDR3 DNA is TGTGCCAGCAGCCCCCAGGCCACTAGAAGCTCCTACAATGAG. It translates to CASSPQATRSSYNE. The full CDR3 is CASSPQATRSSYNEQFF. V usage is TRBV7-6 and J usage is TRBJ2-1, with a possible D match to TRBD2 (5 bases). The read terminates 3 residues ahead of where the CDR3 ends, so the germline J gene completes it. Per the germline V gene, CDR1 is SGHVS and CDR2 is FNYEAQ. Trimming took off 5 bases at V and 0 bases at J, with 17 bases between the two ends. The CDR3 is 17 amino acids. The variable domain in full, completed from reference TRBV7-6 and TRBJ2-1, reads GAGVSQSPRYKVTKRGQDVALRCDPISGHVSLYWYRQALGQGPEFLTYFNYEAQQDKSGLPNDRFSAERPEGSISTLTIQRTEQRDSAMYRCASSPQATRSSYNEQFFGPGTRLTVL.

There are many counts of this clone. The sequenced fragment ends 3 residues before the CDR3 boundary, so the rest is inferred from the germline J gene. This chain connects TRBV18 to TRBJ2-3; 9 nucleotides align to TRBD2. Trimming took 6 bases from V and 2 from J; bases not matched to a gene: 12. CDR1 KGHSH and CDR2 LQKENI come from the germline V gene. The CDR3 runs to 17 residues. The CDR3 reads CASSRSAGLAVTDTQYF. The CDR3 DNA, read in part, is TGTGCCAGCTCCCGTTCTGCGGGACTAGCCGTCACAGATACG.

Notes on this clone: The CDR3 extends 3 residues past the end of the read, so its final part is completed from the germline J gene. The chain uses TRBV19 and TRBJ2-7; tentative D call: TRBD1 (5 bases). CDR1 and CDR2 from the germline V gene are LNHDA and SQIVND (reference sequence). The CDR3 covers 14 residues. V was clipped by 5 bases and J by 2 bases, with 13 bases between them. CDR3 DNA, as far as it was read: TGTGCCAGTAGTCCGCAGGGTATTCCCTACGAG. It translates to CASSPQGIPYE. The whole CDR3 sequence is CASSPQGIPYEQYF.

This clone was observed many times. The sequence runs out 3 residues before the end of the CDR3; the remainder is reconstructed from the germline J gene. The chain links TRBV11-3 to TRBJ2-7; D may be TRBD2 (6 bases). The germline V gene encodes CDR1 SGHNT and CDR2 YENEEA. The V gene lost 1 base and the J gene lost 5 bases, with 15 bases spanning the gap. The CDR3 has 15 amino acids. The DNA read from the CDR3 is TGTGCCAGCAGCTTAGGACGGGCGGGAAGCAACGAG. Its translation is CASSLGRAGSNE. The full CDR3 protein is CASSLGRAGSNEQYF. The complete variable domain, with remaining parts taken from reference TRBV11-3 and TRBJ2-7, reads EAGVVQSPRYKIIEKKQPVAFWCNPISGHNTLYWYLQNLGQGPELLIRYENEEAVDDSQLPKDRFSAERLKGVDSTLKIQPAELGDSAVYLCASSLGRAGSNEQYFGPGTRLTVT.

Ten or more counts support this clone. The read stops 3 residues short of the end of the CDR3; the missing end is completed from the germline J gene. The chain recombines TRBV12-3 or TRBV12-4 with TRBJ2-3; 12 bases fit TRBD2. V trimming: 7 bases; J trimming: 0 bases; junction bases outside the gene matches: 5. The CDR3 length is 16 residues. CDR3 DNA, as far as it was read: TGTGCCAGCAAAAGGACTAGCGGGATGAGCACAGATACG. It translates to CASKRTSGMSTDT. The entire CDR3 sequence reads CASKRTSGMSTDTQYF.

This clone has at least ten counts. With the read ending 3 residues before the CDR3 end, the germline J gene is used to fill in that end. This chain links TRBV20-1 with TRBJ2-7; 7 bases are a match to TRBD1. Germline V lookup: CDR1 DFQATT, CDR2 SNEGSKA (reference sequence). V trimming: 6 bases; J trimming: 4 bases; junction bases outside the gene matches: 6. The CDR3 totals 12 residues. The CDR3 protein is CSATDRAYEQYF. The CDR3 DNA, read in part, is TGCAGTGCAACCGACAGGGCTTACGAG.

This clone has ten or more counts. The CDR3 end is not reached by the read, which stops 3 residues before it; the germline J gene fills it in. V is TRBV20-1 and J is TRBJ2-7; no definite D call. From germline, CDR1 is DFQATT and CDR2 SNEGSKA (reference sequence). V lost 4 bases to trimming and J lost 3 bases, with 7 bases between them. This CDR3 contains 11 residues. The CDR3 loop reads CSAIYSYEQYF. CDR3 DNA, as far as it was read: TGCAGTGCTATCTACAGCTACGAG.

As for this clone: This may come from a read error, since a much larger clone is one base off. The read ends 3 residues shy of where the CDR3 ends; the end is completed using the germline J gene. V is TRBV7-2 and J is TRBJ2-2; D is ambiguous. The germline V gene encodes CDR1 SGHTA and CDR2 FQGNSA. The CDR3 extends over 14 amino acids. The sequenced CDR3 bases are TGTGCCAGCAGCTTAGGCGGAACTAATGAAAAG. Its translation is CASSLGGTNEK. The full CDR3 sequence reads CASSLGGTNEKLFF. The full variable domain, in which reference TRBV7-2 and TRBJ2-2 provide the parts outside the CDR3, is GAGVSQSPSNKVTEKGKDVELRCDPISGHTALYWYRQSLGQGLEFLIYFQGNSAPDKSGLPSDRFSAERTGGSVSTLTIQRTQQEDSAVYLCASSLGGTNEKLFFGEGSRLTVL.

This clone was recorded many times. The CDR3 end falls 3 residues outside the read, so it is completed with the germline J gene. The V call is TRBV20-1, the J call TRBJ2-1; 11 bases align to TRBD2. From germline, CDR1 is DFQATT and CDR2 SNEGSKA (reference sequence). Germline trimming cut 1 base from V and 4 bases from J; bases unmatched to any gene: 6. The CDR3 contains 16 residues. The DNA read from the CDR3 is TGCAGTGCTAGAGTTGCGGGACTAGCGGCGTACAATGAG. This sequence encodes CSARVAGLAAYNE. The CDR3 in its entirety is CSARVAGLAAYNEQFF.

This clone was seen a few times. This may be a read error, as it is one base from a much larger clone. The sequence runs out 3 residues before the end of the CDR3; the remainder is reconstructed from the germline J gene. The chain links TRBV7-9 to TRBJ2-3; 12 nucleotides match TRBD1. In germline, CDR1 is SEHNR, CDR2 FQNEAQ (reference sequence). This CDR3 is 13 amino acids long. The DNA read from the CDR3 is TGTGCCAGCGGGACAGGGGGCAATCAGCCG. It codes for CASGTGGNQP. The whole CDR3 reads CASGTGGNQPQYF.

The sample holds many counts of this clone. Read coverage stops 3 residues before the CDR3 terminus; the germline J gene supplies the remainder. J is TRBJ1-4 and V is TRBV5-6; 9 bases agree with TRBD1. Losses at the gene ends were 1 base for V and 6 bases for J; bases not matched to a gene: 1. CDR3 length equals 14 residues. Per the germline V gene, CDR1 is SGHDT and CDR2 is YYEEEE. Incomplete CDR3 DNA: TGTGCCAGCAGCTTGACAGGGGGCTATGAAAAA. Its translation: CASSLTGGYEK. Given in full, the CDR3 is CASSLTGGYEKLFF. Together with reference TRBV5-6 and TRBJ1-4, the CDR3 gives the full variable domain: DAGVTQSPTHLIKTRGQQVTLRCSPKSGHDTVSWYQQALGQGPQFIFQYYEEEERQRGNFPDRFSGHQFPNYSSELNVNALLLGDSALYLCASSLTGGYEKLFFGSGTQLSVL.

This clone was observed many times. The CDR3 here is CASSHSRETQYF. The part of the CDR3 DNA that was read is TGCGCCAGCAGCCACTCCAGGGAGACC. The chain employs TRBV5-1 and TRBJ2-5; D remains unclear. The CDR3 goes on 3 residues after the read ends, and that part is filled in from the germline J gene. Deletions cut 4 bases from V and 5 bases from J, with 9 bases between. This CDR3 is built from 12 residues. From germline, CDR1 is SGHRS and CDR2 YFSETQ.

In its sample, this clone was seen many times. The read gets to within 3 residues of the CDR3 end, and the germline J gene fills in the rest. This chain links TRBV6-4 with TRBJ2-2, with 8 positions matching TRBD1. The length of the CDR3 is 13 residues. The germline CDR1 and CDR2 sequences are MRHNA and SNTAGT. The V and J ends lost 6 bases and 4 bases, in that order; junction bases with no gene match: 1. CDR3 DNA, as far as it was read: TGTGCCAGCAGCGGACAGGGCACCGGGGAG. This encodes CASSGQGTGE. The full-length CDR3 reads as CASSGQGTGELFF.

The table lists this clone with many counts. The read falls 3 residues short of the CDR3 end, and the missing part is taken from the germline J gene. The chain uses TRBV6-9 and TRBJ2-1, with TRBD2 as a possible D gene (6 bases). Germline lookup yields CDR1 MNHGY and CDR2 SVAAGI. This CDR3 spans 17 amino acids. The V end was cut by 2 bases, the J end by 6 bases, with 20 bases between. The part of the CDR3 DNA that was read is TGTGCCAGCAGTTATCAGGTAGGACTACGTGATGGCAATGAG. Its protein product is CASSYQVGLRDGNE. The whole CDR3 sequence is CASSYQVGLRDGNEQFF.

This clone has a count of ten or more. The CDR3 extends 3 residues past the end of the read, so its final part is completed from the germline J gene. The chain links TRBV5-1 to TRBJ2-1, with 11 nucleotides matching TRBD2. Germline V gene sequence: CDR1 SGHRS, CDR2 YFSETQ. The CDR3 covers 20 residues. V lost 2 bases, J lost 0 bases, and 13 bases stayed unmatched. The CDR3 DNA, read in part, is TGCGCCAGCAGCTTCCTCCCCCTAGCGGGAGGTGGTGTCTCCTACAATGAG. Translated: CASSFLPLAGGGVSYNE. The whole CDR3 is CASSFLPLAGGGVSYNEQFF. Drawing the rest from reference TRBV5-1 and TRBJ2-1, the complete variable domain is KAGVTQTPRYLIKTRGQQVTLSCSPISGHRSVSWYQQTPGQGLQFLFEYFSETQRNKGNFPGRFSGRQFSNSRSEMNVSTLELGDSALYLCASSFLPLAGGGVSYNEQFFGPGTRLTVL.

This clone came up many times. The CDR3 is cut off 3 residues early in the read; its end comes from the germline J gene. The rearrangement joins TRBV12-3 or TRBV12-4 to TRBJ2-5, with 14 bases that match TRBD2. The CDR3 runs 16 residues. The trim removed 3 bases at V and 5 bases at J, leaving 5 bases unmatched. The covered CDR3 bases are TGTGCCAGCAGTTTTTTGGGACTAGCGGGAGAGGAGACC. It translates to CASSFLGLAGEET. The whole CDR3 sequence is CASSFLGLAGEETQYF.

Worth noting for this clone: Read sequence stops 3 residues before the CDR3 end, and the germline J gene provides the missing end. The rearrangement uses TRBV11-3 and TRBJ2-7; 8 bases match TRBD2. Germline values: CDR1 SGHNT, CDR2 YENEEA. The V segment lost 1 base and the J segment 1 base; nucleotides outside the gene matches: 3. This CDR3 comprises 15 residues. The chain's CDR3 is CASSLAAGGSYEQYF. CDR3 bases read: TGTGCCAGCAGCTTAGCTGCGGGAGGATCCTACGAG. Full variable domain (outside the CDR3, taken from reference TRBV11-3 and TRBJ2-7): EAGVVQSPRYKIIEKKQPVAFWCNPISGHNTLYWYLQNLGQGPELLIRYENEEAVDDSQLPKDRFSAERLKGVDSTLKIQPAELGDSAVYLCASSLAAGGSYEQYFGPGTRLTVT.

The table lists this clone with a few counts. The CDR3 is CASRPGWGDNEQFF. Partial CDR3 DNA: TGTGCCAGCAGACCGGGGTGGGGGGACAATGAG. The V call is TRBV13, the J call TRBJ2-1, with D perhaps TRBD2 (6 bases). Read sequence stops 3 residues before the CDR3 end, and the germline J gene provides the missing end. The CDR3 loop spans 14 amino acids. CDR1 is PRHDT and CDR2 is FYEKMQ in the germline V gene (reference sequence). The ends were cut back, 6 bases at V and 5 bases at J, with 14 bases in the middle. Filled out from reference TRBV13 and TRBJ2-1, the complete variable domain reads AAGVIQSPRHLIKEKRETATLKCYPIPRHDTVYWYQQGPGQDPQFLISFYEKMQSDKGSIPDRFSAQQFSDYHSELNMSSLELGDSALYFCASRPGWGDNEQFFGPGTRLTVL.

This clone was seen ten or more times. The CDR3 is cut off 3 residues early in the read; its end comes from the germline J gene. The genes are TRBV20-1 and TRBJ2-3; D is uncertain. The CDR3 is 15 residues long. Looked up from germline, CDR1 is DFQATT and CDR2 is SNEGSKA (reference sequence). The CDR3 sequence: CSARYSRRNQETQYF. The CDR3 bases that were read are TGCAGTGCTAGATATTCTAGACGGAATCAAGAGACG.

This clone was counted only a few times. A much larger clone differs from this one at a single base, so this may be a read error. The read finishes 3 residues shy of the CDR3 end, and the germline J gene is used to complete it. The genes are TRBV19 and TRBJ2-2; a weak D match, TRBD1 (5 bases). This CDR3 is built from 14 residues. Germline V gives CDR1 LNHDA, CDR2 SQIVND (reference sequence). The sequenced part of the CDR3 DNA is TGTGCCAGTAGTATCGGCTCTGGGGCCAACGTG. Residues: CASSIGSGANV. The full-length CDR3 reads as CASSIGSGANVLFF.

This clone was seen ten or more times. Other nucleotide sequences from this sample produce the same CDR3. CDR3 bases read: TGCAGTGCTAGTGGTGGCAGAACCTACGAG. Translating it yields CSASGGRTYE. The whole CDR3 sequence reads CSASGGRTYEQYF. The chain recombines TRBV20-1 with TRBJ2-7, with D hard to call. The read terminates 3 residues ahead of where the CDR3 ends, so the germline J gene completes it. The CDR3 runs 13 residues. Trimming pared 3 bases from V and 2 bases from J, leaving 11 bases between. Germline V lookup: CDR1 DFQATT, CDR2 SNEGSKA (reference sequence).

This clone occurred many times. The sequence runs out 3 residues before the end of the CDR3; the remainder is reconstructed from the germline J gene. The chain combines TRBV18 with TRBJ2-4; possible D gene TRBD1, 5 bases. Trimming left V 1 base short and J 1 base short, with 14 bases between. Germline V lookup: CDR1 KGHSH, CDR2 LQKENI. There are 17 residues in the CDR3. CDR3 sequence: CASSPRARVRAKNIQYF. The sequenced part of the CDR3 DNA is TGTGCCAGCTCACCACGTGCCAGGGTTCGGGCCAAAAACATT.

The sample holds many counts of this clone. The DNA ends 3 residues before the CDR3 does, and the rest of the CDR3 is filled in from the germline J gene. The V call is TRBV2, the J call TRBJ1-2; D gene uncertain. CDR1 is SNHLY and CDR2 is FYNNEI in the germline V gene. CDR3 length: 14 amino acids. Deletions cut 5 bases from V and 4 bases from J, with 14 bases between. The covered CDR3 bases are TGTGCCAGCAGTCCCCTTTCCGCGGCCTATGGC. Amino acids: CASSPLSAAYG. The full CDR3 is CASSPLSAAYGYTF.

This clone was counted only a few times. The CDR3 end lies 3 residues beyond the end of the read and is filled in from the germline J gene. The genes are TRBV19 and TRBJ1-2; D is unresolved. Looked up from germline, CDR1 is LNHDA and CDR2 is SQIVND (reference sequence). This CDR3 spans 16 amino acids. The sequenced CDR3 bases are TGTGCCAGTAGTATAATTAGGGTTGGGTACCAAAATGAC. Its protein product is CASSIIRVGYQND. The whole CDR3 is CASSIIRVGYQNDYTF. The full variable domain, in which reference TRBV19 and TRBJ1-2 provide the parts outside the CDR3, is DGGITQSPKYLFRKEGQNVTLSCEQNLNHDAMYWYRQDPGQGLRLIYYSQIVNDFQKGDIAEGYSVSREKKESFPLTVTSAQKNPTAFYLCASSIIRVGYQNDYTFGSGTRLTVV.

This clone was detected many times. The sequenced part of the CDR3 DNA is TGTGCCATCAGTGATAGTACAGGTAAAGCAAGTCGGTCCTACGAG. This encodes CAISDSTGKASRSYE. The CDR3 in its entirety is CAISDSTGKASRSYEQYF. This chain links TRBV10-3 with TRBJ2-7; D possibly corresponds to TRBD1 (5 bases). The read stops 3 residues short of the end of the CDR3; the missing end is completed from the germline J gene. Deletions cut 3 bases from V and 1 base from J, with 22 bases between. CDR1 ENHRY and CDR2 SYGVKD come from the germline V gene. There are 18 residues in the CDR3.

This clone was picked up many times. Read coverage stops 3 residues before the CDR3 terminus; the germline J gene supplies the remainder. The chain carries TRBV5-6 and TRBJ2-3; perhaps TRBD2 as D (5 bases). The CDR3 loop spans 14 amino acids. Germline assignment: CDR1 SGHDT and CDR2 YYEEEE. The sequenced part of the CDR3 DNA is TGTGCCAGCAGCTTGGCGGGGAACCAAGAGACG. This encodes CASSLAGNQET. The CDR3 in full is CASSLAGNQETQYF. The complete variable domain, with remaining parts taken from reference TRBV5-6 and TRBJ2-3, reads DAGVTQSPTHLIKTRGQQVTLRCSPKSGHDTVSWYQQALGQGPQFIFQYYEEEERQRGNFPDRFSGHQFPNYSSELNVNALLLGDSALYLCASSLAGNQETQYFGPGTRLTVL.

As for this clone: The read ends 3 residues early relative to the CDR3; the germline J gene fills the gap. The chain carries TRBV13 and TRBJ2-7, with 11 bases identical to TRBD1. V lost 5 bases and J lost 4; bases outside the gene matches: 4. This CDR3 spans 14 amino acids. Germline lookup yields CDR1 PRHDT and CDR2 FYEKMQ (reference sequence). The CDR3 is CASSPGTGGYEQYF. The DNA read from the CDR3 is TGTGCCAGCAGCCCCGGGACAGGGGGTTACGAG.